One and the same sample provided the 31 T cell receptor beta chains below, sequenced in a study of blood T cell repertoires in COVID-19. Clones were read by immunoSEQ multiplex PCR, and TCRdb kept only the in-frame ones, dropping some. The sample holds some 150,000 clones, over 80% seen once. The sequencing input was peripheral blood. These receptors all come from a woman in her thirties or forties with active or convalescent COVID-19.

The rearrangement joins TRBV5-1 to TRBJ2-1, with D possibly TRBD2 on 5 matching bases. CDR3 length: 16 amino acids. The V and J ends lost 4 bases and 1 base respectively, with 15 bases between them. Looked up from germline, CDR1 is SGHRS and CDR2 is YFSETQ. CDR3 DNA sequence: TGCGCCAGCAGCCCTACTAGTCCCTGGTCCTACAATGAGCAGTTCTTC. Its translation: CASSPTSPWSYNEQFF.

CDR3 region: CAIKGDPGTSGVSYNEQFF. DNA of the CDR3: TGTGCCATCAAGGGTGACCCCGGGACTAGCGGGGTCTCCTACAATGAGCAGTTCTTC. V usage is TRBV10-3 and J usage is TRBJ2-1, with 13 bases aligning to TRBD2. Germline CDR1 is ENHRY and CDR2 is SYGVKD. Losses at the gene ends were 7 bases for V and 0 bases for J; bases not matched to a gene: 12. This CDR3 has 19 amino acids.

This clone came up once. Here the CDR3 DNA reads TGTGCCAGCAGTGAACCGGGGGGGTCACCCCTCCACTTT. Translation gives CASSEPGGSPLHF. The chain is built from TRBV25-1 and TRBJ1-6, with D maybe TRBD1 (5 bases). The germline CDR1 and CDR2 sequences are MGHDK and SYGVNS. V was pared by 2 bases and J by 10 bases, with 9 bases between. This CDR3 has 13 amino acids.

This chain connects TRBV30 to TRBJ1-5, with 7 bases fitting TRBD1. Germline lookup yields CDR1 GTSNPN and CDR2 SVGIG (reference sequence). The V segment lost 2 bases and the J segment 5 bases; nucleotides outside the gene matches: 12. The CDR3 runs 16 residues. For the CDR3, the DNA is TGTGCCTGGAGTCGGTTTTTAGGGCAGGGGGATCAGCCCCAGCATTTT. Translated: CAWSRFLGQGDQPQHF. The entire variable domain, with the rest obtained from reference TRBV30 and TRBJ1-5, is as follows: SQTIHQWPATLVQPVGSPLSLECTVEGTSNPNLYWYRQAAGRGLQLLFYSVGIGQISSEVPQNLSASRPQDRQFILSSKKLLLSDSGFYLCAWSRFLGQGDQPQHFGDGTRLSIL.

The J gene is TRBJ1-6, the V gene TRBV2; D gene uncertain. The CDR3 sequence is 12 residues long. Looked up from germline, CDR1 is SNHLY and CDR2 is FYNNEI. Trimming took off 8 bases at V and 10 bases at J, with 12 bases between the two ends. This chain's CDR3 is CASRHVSSPLHF. The CDR3 nucleotides are TGTGCCAGCCGCCATGTAAGCTCACCCCTCCACTTT.

V and J are TRBV30 and TRBJ1-2; TRBD1 matches at 8 bases. CDR3 length equals 13 residues. After removal of 2 bases from V and 4 bases from J, the junction contained 3 bases not matched to a gene. Germline V gives CDR1 GTSNPN, CDR2 SVGIG (reference sequence). DNA of the CDR3: TGTGCCTGGAGTCCAGGGGGCTTCTATGGCTACACCTTC. This encodes CAWSPGGFYGYTF.

The chain employs TRBV11-2 and TRBJ2-3; tentative D call: TRBD2 (5 bases). Trimming removed 3 bases from V and 4 bases from J, with 11 bases in between. There are 14 residues in the CDR3. The germline V gene encodes CDR1 SGHAT and CDR2 FQNNGV. CDR3 sequence: CASSLTGRADTQYF. The CDR3 nucleotides read TGTGCCAGCAGCTTGACTGGGCGGGCAGATACGCAGTATTTT.

The chain carries TRBV5-1 and TRBJ1-2, with TRBD1 matching 7 bases. Trimming removed 4 bases from V and 1 base from J; junction bases left unmatched: 13. Germline-derived CDR1 and CDR2 are SGHRS and YFSETQ. The CDR3 spans 17 residues. As DNA, the CDR3 is TGCGCCAGCAGCCCACCGCCCGGGACAGACTTTAACTATGGCTACACCTTC. Translated: CASSPPPGTDFNYGYTF.

This clone was seen just once. This rearrangement joins TRBV10-3 to TRBJ1-1, with 7 positions matching TRBD1. CDR3 length: 13 residues. Germline V gene data show CDR1 as ENHRY and CDR2 as SYGVKD. The V gene end was trimmed by 4 bases and the J gene end by 1 base; junction bases not matched to a gene: 0. The CDR3 region has the DNA TGTGCCATCAGTGGGACAGGGAACACTGAAGCTTTCTTT. Translation: CAISGTGNTEAFF.

This clone was seen just once. The J gene is TRBJ2-1, the V gene TRBV6-5, with a tentative D call TRBD2 (6 bases). Germline V gene sequence: CDR1 MNHEY, CDR2 SVGAGI. This CDR3 has 15 amino acids. Trimming cost V 7 bases and J 3 bases, with 16 bases left between them. The CDR3 bases are TGTGCCAGCATCAATTTTGGGGGGTGCTACAATGAGCAGTTCTTC. Its protein product is CASINFGGCYNEQFF.

The genes are TRBV2 and TRBJ1-2; D is perhaps TRBD1 (5 bases). The CDR3 covers 13 residues. Looked up from germline, CDR1 is SNHLY and CDR2 is FYNNEI. V lost 4 bases and J 5 bases, leaving 11 bases between the germline ends. The CDR3 sequence: CASSGGAGYGYTF. The CDR3, as DNA: TGTGCCAGCAGTGGGGGCGCGGGGTATGGCTACACCTTC.

The J gene is TRBJ1-3, the V gene TRBV7-2, with 7 bases fitting TRBD1. V trimming: 4 bases; J trimming: 1 base; junction bases outside the gene matches: 4. The CDR3 is 15 amino acids. The germline V gene encodes CDR1 SGHTA and CDR2 FQGNSA. The CDR3 loop reads CASSSQGFSGNTIYF. CDR3 DNA: TGTGCCAGCAGCTCACAGGGGTTTTCTGGAAACACCATATATTTT.

This clone was counted many times. Other DNA sequences within the sample encode an identical CDR3. The V call is TRBV28, the J call TRBJ2-7, with D maybe TRBD1 (6 bases). The CDR3 extends over 15 amino acids. Per the germline V gene, CDR1 is MDHEN and CDR2 is SYDVKM. Trimming pared 6 bases from V and 0 bases from J, leaving 15 bases between. CDR3 in DNA: TGTGCCAGCAGCTCACCGGGACAAAACTCCTACGAGCAGTACTTC. This encodes CASSSPGQNSYEQYF.

This clone was detected only once. This sequence joins TRBV28 and TRBJ1-3; possible D gene TRBD1, 5 bases. The CDR3 runs 14 residues. Germline V gives CDR1 MDHEN, CDR2 SYDVKM. Trimming removed 2 bases from V and 4 bases from J, with 9 bases in between. The CDR3 is CASSLGGGGNTIYF. Here the CDR3 DNA reads TGTGCCAGCAGTTTAGGGGGAGGAGGAAACACCATATATTTT.

The chain uses TRBV7-2 and TRBJ1-3, with 9 bases that match TRBD1. From germline, CDR1 is SGHTA and CDR2 FQGNSA. J was trimmed by 4 bases and V by 5 bases; bases with no gene match: 3. The CDR3 is 14 residues long. The CDR3 nucleotides are TGTGCCAGCAGCGCAGGGACAGGGGGAAACACCATATATTTT. Encoded protein: CASSAGTGGNTIYF.

The chain uses TRBV6-5 and TRBJ2-5, with D unresolved. The germline V and J ends were trimmed by 2 bases and 0 bases, with 7 bases remaining between them. CDR1 and CDR2 (germline): MNHEY, SVGAGI. This CDR3 spans 14 amino acids. CDR3 residues: CASSYGGNQETQYF. DNA of the CDR3: TGTGCCAGCAGTTACGGCGGCAACCAAGAGACCCAGTACTTC.

The CDR3 bases are TGTGCCAGCAGCGTAGGGACAGGGGGCGATGAAAAACTGTTTTTT. Translating gives CASSVGTGGDEKLFF. The V and J genes are TRBV9 and TRBJ1-4; 11 nucleotides align to TRBD1. Germline loops: CDR1 SGDLS, CDR2 YYNGEE. The CDR3 totals 15 residues. V lost 0 bases to trimming and J lost 6 bases; unmatched junction nucleotides: 1.

The V call is TRBV10-3, the J call TRBJ1-2; D not certain. The CDR3 extends over 11 amino acids. The V end was cut by 11 bases, the J end by 7 bases, with 14 bases between. Germline V gene data show CDR1 as ENHRY and CDR2 as SYGVKD. The CDR3 DNA is TGTGCCCTGGGGAGGGAGACTGGCTACACCTTC. Translated, it gives CALGRETGYTF.

The gene calls are TRBV11-3 and TRBJ1-1; D gene uncertain. Trimming pared 2 bases from V and 6 bases from J, leaving 10 bases between. From germline, CDR1 is SGHNT and CDR2 YENEEA. The CDR3 sequence is 13 residues long. In DNA form, the CDR3 reads TGTGCCAGCAGCTTAAGTTCAGTGGCTGAAGCTTTCTTT. Its protein is CASSLSSVAEAFF.

V and J are TRBV27 and TRBJ1-4; 7 nucleotides align to TRBD1. Germline trimming cut 6 bases from V and 8 bases from J; bases unmatched to any gene: 12. The CDR3 totals 15 residues. Germline V gene sequence: CDR1 MNHEY, CDR2 SMNVEV (reference sequence). The CDR3 DNA is TGTGCCAGCAGCCGTACAGGGGCCCGGGAAGAAAAACTGTTTTTT. This gives the protein CASSRTGAREEKLFF.

The rearrangement uses TRBV11-2 and TRBJ2-1; 12 bases fit TRBD1. V gave up 6 bases and J gave up 7 bases; unmatched junction bases: 10. The CDR3 spans 16 residues. CDR1 SGHAT and CDR2 FQNNGV come from the germline V gene. The CDR3 region is CASRPTGTGGGNEQFF. The DNA for the CDR3 is TGTGCCAGCAGACCGACCGGGACAGGGGGCGGAAATGAGCAGTTCTTC.

The chain joins TRBV5-4 to TRBJ2-1; 7 bases are shared with TRBD2. Germline-derived CDR1 and CDR2 are SGHNT and YYREEE (reference sequence). V shed 2 bases, J shed 1 base, and the junction held 9 bases outside the gene matches. CDR3 length: 17 amino acids. The chain's CDR3 is CASSFGGAGLSYNEQFF. The DNA of the CDR3 is TGTGCCAGCAGCTTCGGGGGAGCGGGGTTATCCTACAATGAGCAGTTCTTC.

V and J are TRBV11-2 and TRBJ2-5; 8 bases agree with TRBD2. The CDR3 loop spans 14 amino acids. In germline, CDR1 is SGHAT, CDR2 FQNNGV. V dropped 1 base and J dropped 6; count of bases not matched to a gene: 4. CDR3 sequence: CASSLAGGAQTQYF. Here the CDR3 DNA reads TGTGCCAGCAGCTTAGCGGGGGGGGCTCAGACCCAGTACTTC.

The chain uses TRBV24-1 and TRBJ2-1; TRBD1 agrees at 10 bases. The germline V gene has CDR1 KGHDR and CDR2 SFDVKD. The CDR3 loop spans 16 amino acids. V lost 4 bases, J lost 6 bases, and 8 bases stayed unmatched. CDR3 DNA sequence: TGTGCCACCAGTGACTCGGGACAGGGGTTCGGCAATGAGCAGTTCTTC. This sequence encodes CATSDSGQGFGNEQFF.

The chain recombines TRBV12-3 or TRBV12-4 with TRBJ1-5; D gene unclear. The CDR3 is 13 amino acids. The V end lost 1 base, the J end lost 5 bases, and 6 bases lay between the germline ends. The CDR3 DNA reads as TGTGCCAGCAGTTTAGTGCGGGATCAGCCCCAGCATTTT. Translation gives CASSLVRDQPQHF.

The V and J genes are TRBV29-1 and TRBJ2-3, with 8 bases fitting TRBD1. Germline assignment: CDR1 SQVTM and CDR2 ANQGSEA. The length of the CDR3 is 13 residues. V lost 7 bases to trimming and J lost 4 bases; unmatched junction nucleotides: 7. The CDR3 DNA reads TGCAGCGCCCGGCTGACAGGGGCAGATACGCAGTATTTT. It codes for CSARLTGADTQYF.

The rearrangement joins TRBV7-2 to TRBJ1-6; no clear D. Germline CDR1 and CDR2: SGHTA and FQGNSA. The CDR3 has 12 residues. The V end lost 3 bases, the J end lost 9 bases, and 6 bases lay between the germline ends. The DNA for the CDR3 is TGTGCCAGCAGCTTCGGTCTTTCACCCCTCCACTTT. Its translation: CASSFGLSPLHF.

V usage is TRBV28 and J usage is TRBJ1-3; a possible D gene is TRBD1 (5 bases). Germline CDR1 is MDHEN and CDR2 is SYDVKM. V lost 7 bases, J lost 1 base, and 17 bases lay in between. The CDR3 totals 16 residues. The chain's CDR3 is CASKTLRDRSGNTIYF. The CDR3 DNA sequence: TGTGCCAGCAAGACACTCCGAGACAGATCTGGAAACACCATATATTTT.

This clone was counted a few times. V usage is TRBV7-9 and J usage is TRBJ1-2; 9 bases line up with TRBD1. Germline trimming cut 5 bases from V and 5 bases from J; bases unmatched to any gene: 6. The V gene's germline CDR1 is SEHNR and CDR2 FQNEAQ (reference sequence). The CDR3 is 14 amino acids. The CDR3 nucleotides read TGTGCCAGCAGCGGGGGACAGGGAGATTATGGCTACACCTTC. This gives the protein CASSGGQGDYGYTF.

The chain uses TRBV28 and TRBJ1-2; TRBD1 might be the D (6 bases). The CDR3 consists of 14 residues. Germline assignment: CDR1 MDHEN and CDR2 SYDVKM. The V gene lost 2 bases and the J gene lost 4 bases, with 11 bases spanning the gap. The CDR3 DNA follows: TGTGCCAGCAGTTTAGTCCGGGGGGCCTATGGCTACACCTTC. Translated: CASSLVRGAYGYTF.

This chain links TRBV5-5 with TRBJ1-2, with 7 bases identical to TRBD1. The ends lost 4 bases at V and 8 bases at J; junction bases unmatched: 17. The CDR3 has 16 amino acids. Germline V CDR1 and CDR2: SGHKS, YYEKEE (reference sequence). CDR3 sequence: CASSLGPRQGQGGYTF. As DNA, the CDR3 is TGTGCCAGCAGCCTCGGGCCCCGACAGGGTCAAGGGGGCTACACCTTC.